This T cell receptor beta chain was recovered during a study of prognosis after radiotherapy for stage I lung cancer. Study conclusions and caveats: Stereotactic body radiation therapy was followed by fewer unique TCR clones, median roughly 10,000 versus 7,000. Shannon entropy (measured after stereotactic body radiation therapy) was lower in patients who went on to develop distant metastases.

Starting from genomic DNA, TCR beta CDR3 was amplified through two-round multiplex PCR. Primers specific to each TRBV and TRBJ gene were used in first-round PCR. In TCRdb, the multiplex PCR reads were re-called with MiXCR into one record per CDR3 protein. The sample holds about 16,000 distinct CDR3 sequences, under 50% seen once. In the case of this clonotype: Its cognate antigen is unknown.

The V and J ends lost 7 bases and 0 bases respectively, with 12 bases between them. The germline gives CDR1 GTSNPN, CDR2 SVGIG (reference sequence). This CDR3 is 14 amino acids long. This receptor was taken from a donor over 45 with non-small cell lung cancer. V is TRBV30 and J is TRBJ2-2; D is unresolved. Source: PBMCs, taken before or after stereotactic body radiation therapy (not recorded which). CDR3 residues: CASSGDTNTGELFF. The DNA for the CDR3 is TGTGCCTCCTCAGGTGACACGAACACCGGGGAGCTGTTTTTT.